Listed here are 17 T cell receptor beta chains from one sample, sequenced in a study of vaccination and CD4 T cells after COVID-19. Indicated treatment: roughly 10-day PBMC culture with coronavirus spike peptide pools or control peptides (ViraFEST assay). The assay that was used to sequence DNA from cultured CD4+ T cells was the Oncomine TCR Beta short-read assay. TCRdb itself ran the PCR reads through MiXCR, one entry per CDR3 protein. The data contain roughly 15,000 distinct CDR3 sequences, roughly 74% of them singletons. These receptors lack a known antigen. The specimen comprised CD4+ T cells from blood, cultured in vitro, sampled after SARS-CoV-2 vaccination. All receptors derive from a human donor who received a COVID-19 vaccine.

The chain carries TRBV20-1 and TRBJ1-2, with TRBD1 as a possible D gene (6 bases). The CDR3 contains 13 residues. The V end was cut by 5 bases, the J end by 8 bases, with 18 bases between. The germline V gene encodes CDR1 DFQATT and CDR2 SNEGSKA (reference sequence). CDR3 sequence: CSAPSRGARGYTF. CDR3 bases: TGCAGTGCTCCCTCCCGGGGGGCGAGGGGCTACACCTTC.

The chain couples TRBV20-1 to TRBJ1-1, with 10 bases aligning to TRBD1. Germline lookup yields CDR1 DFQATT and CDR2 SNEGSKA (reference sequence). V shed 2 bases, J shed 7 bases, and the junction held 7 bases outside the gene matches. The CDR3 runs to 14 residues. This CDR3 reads CSARTGTGVLEAFF. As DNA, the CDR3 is TGCAGTGCTAGAACCGGGACAGGGGTACTTGAAGCTTTCTTT.

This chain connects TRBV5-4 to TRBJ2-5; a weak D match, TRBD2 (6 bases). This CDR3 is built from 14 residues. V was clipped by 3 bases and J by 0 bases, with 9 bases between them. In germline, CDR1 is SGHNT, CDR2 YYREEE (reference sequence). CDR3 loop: CASSSVADQETQYF. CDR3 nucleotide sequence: TGTGCCAGCAGCTCGGTAGCGGACCAAGAGACCCAGTACTTC.

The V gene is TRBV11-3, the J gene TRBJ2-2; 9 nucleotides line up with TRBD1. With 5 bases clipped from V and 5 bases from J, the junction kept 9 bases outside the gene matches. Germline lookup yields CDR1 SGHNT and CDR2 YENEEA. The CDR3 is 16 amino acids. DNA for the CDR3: TGTGCCAGCAGCCTCCTGACAGGGGGGGAGACCGGGGAGCTGTTTTTT. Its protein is CASSLLTGGETGELFF. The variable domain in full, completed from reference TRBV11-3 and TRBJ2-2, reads EAGVVQSPRYKIIEKKQPVAFWCNPISGHNTLYWYLQNLGQGPELLIRYENEEAVDDSQLPKDRFSAERLKGVDSTLKIQPAELGDSAVYLCASSLLTGGETGELFFGEGSRLTVL.

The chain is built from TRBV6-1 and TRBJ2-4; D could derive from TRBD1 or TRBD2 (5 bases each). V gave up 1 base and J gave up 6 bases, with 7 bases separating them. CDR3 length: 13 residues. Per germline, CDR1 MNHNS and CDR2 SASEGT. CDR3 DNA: TGTGCCAGCAGTGAAGTTGGGGGAAACATTCAGTACTTC. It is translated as CASSEVGGNIQYF.

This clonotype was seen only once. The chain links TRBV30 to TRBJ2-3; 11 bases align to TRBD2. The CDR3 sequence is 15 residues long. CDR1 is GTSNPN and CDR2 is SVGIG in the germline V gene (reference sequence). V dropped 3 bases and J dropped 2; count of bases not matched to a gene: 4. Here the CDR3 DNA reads TGTGCCTGGAGACCACTAGCGGGGGTCACAGATACGCAGTATTTT. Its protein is CAWRPLAGVTDTQYF.

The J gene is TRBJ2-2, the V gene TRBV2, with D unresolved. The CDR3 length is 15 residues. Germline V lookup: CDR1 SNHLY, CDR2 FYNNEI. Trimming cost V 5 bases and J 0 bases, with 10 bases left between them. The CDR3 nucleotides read TGTGCCAGCAGTAACAGCTACACGAACACCGGGGAGCTGTTTTTT. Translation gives CASSNSYTNTGELFF.

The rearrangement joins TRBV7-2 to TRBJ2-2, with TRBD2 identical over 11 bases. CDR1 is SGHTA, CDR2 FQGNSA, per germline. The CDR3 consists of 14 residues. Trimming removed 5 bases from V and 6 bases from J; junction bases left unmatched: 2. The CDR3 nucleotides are TGTGCCAGCAGCCTTAGCGGGGGGGCCGGGGAGCTGTTTTTT. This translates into CASSLSGGAGELFF.

The CDR3 DNA reads as TGTGCCAGCAGATCAACCGGGACTAGCGGGGTGATCACAGATACGCAGTATTTT. The encoded protein is CASRSTGTSGVITDTQYF. The rearrangement links TRBV2 to TRBJ2-3, with 13 bases fitting TRBD2. The J segment lost 2 bases and the V segment lost 6 bases, leaving 11 bases of the junction unmatched. From germline, CDR1 is SNHLY and CDR2 FYNNEI. This CDR3 contains 18 residues.

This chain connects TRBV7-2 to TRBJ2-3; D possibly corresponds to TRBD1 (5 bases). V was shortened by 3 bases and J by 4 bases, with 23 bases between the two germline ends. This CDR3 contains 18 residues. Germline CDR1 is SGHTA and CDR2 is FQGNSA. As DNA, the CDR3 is TGTGCCAGCAGCTTCGTTGGGGCCGCCGGTTCGATCGCAGATACGCAGTATTTT. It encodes CASSFVGAAGSIADTQYF. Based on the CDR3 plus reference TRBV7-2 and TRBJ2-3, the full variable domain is GAGVSQSPSNKVTEKGKDVELRCDPISGHTALYWYRQSLGQGLEFLIYFQGNSAPDKSGLPSDRFSAERTGGSVSTLTIQRTQQEDSAVYLCASSFVGAAGSIADTQYFGPGTRLTVL.

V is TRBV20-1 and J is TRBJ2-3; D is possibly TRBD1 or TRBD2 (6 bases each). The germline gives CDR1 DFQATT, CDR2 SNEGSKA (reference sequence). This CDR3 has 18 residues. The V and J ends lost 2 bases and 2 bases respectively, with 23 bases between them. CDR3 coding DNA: TGCAGTGCTAGACGGACCCGACTAGTGGGGGCCCTCACAGATACGCAGTATTTT. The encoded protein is CSARRTRLVGALTDTQYF.

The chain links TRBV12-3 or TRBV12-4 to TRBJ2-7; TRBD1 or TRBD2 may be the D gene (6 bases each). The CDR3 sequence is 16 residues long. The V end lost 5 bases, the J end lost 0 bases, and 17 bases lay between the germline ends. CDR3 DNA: TGTGCCAGCAGTAGTCTGGGGGGCGCCCGCTCCTACGAGCAGTACTTC. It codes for CASSSLGGARSYEQYF.

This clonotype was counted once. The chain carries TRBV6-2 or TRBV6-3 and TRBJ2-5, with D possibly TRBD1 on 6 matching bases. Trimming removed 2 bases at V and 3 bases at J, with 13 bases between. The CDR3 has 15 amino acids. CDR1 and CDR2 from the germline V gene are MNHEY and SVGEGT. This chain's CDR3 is CASSYGRTVEETQYF. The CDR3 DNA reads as TGTGCCAGCAGTTACGGTAGGACAGTTGAAGAGACCCAGTACTTC.

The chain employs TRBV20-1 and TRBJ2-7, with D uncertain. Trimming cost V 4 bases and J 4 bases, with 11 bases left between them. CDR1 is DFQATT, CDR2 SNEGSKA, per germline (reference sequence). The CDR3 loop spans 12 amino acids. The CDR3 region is CSATEASYEQYF. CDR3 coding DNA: TGCAGTGCTACAGAGGCCTCGTACGAGCAGTACTTC.

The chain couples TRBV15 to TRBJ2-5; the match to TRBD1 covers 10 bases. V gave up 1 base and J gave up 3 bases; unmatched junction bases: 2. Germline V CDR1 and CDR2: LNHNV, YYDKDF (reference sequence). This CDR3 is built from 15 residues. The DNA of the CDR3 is TGTGCCACCAGCAGAGGCGGGACAGGGGAAGAGACCCAGTACTTC. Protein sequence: CATSRGGTGEETQYF.

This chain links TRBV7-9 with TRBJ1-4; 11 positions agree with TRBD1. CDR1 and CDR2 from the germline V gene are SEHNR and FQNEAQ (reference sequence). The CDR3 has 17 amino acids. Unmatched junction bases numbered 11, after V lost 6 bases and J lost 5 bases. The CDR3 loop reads CASRFTGTGGVNEKLFF. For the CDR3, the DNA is TGTGCCAGCAGGTTTACCGGGACAGGGGGAGTAAATGAAAAACTGTTTTTT.

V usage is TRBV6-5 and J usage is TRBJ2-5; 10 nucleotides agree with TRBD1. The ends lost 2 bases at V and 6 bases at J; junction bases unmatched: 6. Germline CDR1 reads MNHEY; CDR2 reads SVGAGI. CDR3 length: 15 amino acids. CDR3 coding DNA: TGTGCCAGCAGTTACGCGACAGGGGGCGGGAAGACCCAGTACTTC. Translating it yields CASSYATGGGKTQYF.